The following is a T cell receptor (beta chain) sequence with its context. The antigen it recognizes is unknown. No base quality values were provided; no much bigger clone lies one nucleotide off. In the germline V gene (reference sequence), CDR1 corresponds to DFQATT and CDR2 to SNEGSKA. The CDR3 runs 15 amino acids, cysteine and phenylalanine included. The DNA shown is the 45-base CDR3, in frame from base 1. V is cut by 0 bases and J by 1 base, and the space between the germline ends is 12 bases. This entry comes from a study of T cells after yellow fever vaccination (dated by TCRdb to between 2019 and 2020). For the wider study: Libraries from fractions with low cell numbers were prepared with the SMART-Seq v4 Ultra Low Input RNA kit. To follow T-cell clones before and after primary and booster YFV17D yellow fever vaccination, bulk TCR alpha and beta repertoires were sequenced over time. The cohort comprised two healthy male donors, one aged 18 to 30 and one aged 30 to 40 years. Blood was drawn at multiple timepoints before and after primary and secondary immunization, with bulk PBMC replicates and cell subsets isolated.

TCR cDNA was synthesized by 5'RACE template switching, through which a universal primer site and unique molecular identifiers were introduced. cDNA synthesis was primed from both the TCR alpha and TCR beta constant segments. Library amplification involved two PCR steps, and the second step added sample barcodes and sequencing adapters. Sequencing of libraries was performed on Illumina HiSeq 2500 (2x100 bp) or NovaSeq (2x150 bp). Per the source publication's procedure: MIGEC was used to demultiplex reads and collapse the reads into UMI consensus sequences, and MiXCR was used for V(D)J alignment. Clonotypes responding to the vaccine were identified with edgeR on replicate PBMC samples, with the criteria of FDR below 0.01 and a log2 fold change above 5 up to day 15. Each bulk clonotype was labeled CD4 or CD8 based on which sequenced repertoire, CD4 or CD8, contained the clonotype at higher abundance. The public reads were reprocessed in TCRdb via fastp at Q25 and MiXCR, keeping in-frame beta chains. When rows share a CDR3 protein, they turn into one entry using the most common DNA and genes. TCRdb's processing, not the authors', yielded these V and J calls. The sample records about 350,000 distinct CDR3 sequences, roughly 8.4% of which are singletons. The top ten constitute roughly 15% of the sample.

The intended sense of this specimen's treatment or condition label: live attenuated yellow fever vaccine strain. Two biological replicates of bulk PBMCs were collected at each blood-draw timepoint. PBMCs were isolated from peripheral blood using a standard Ficoll-Paque protocol. TriZol was used to extract RNA from bulk PBMCs, CD4 and CD8 fractions, and dextramer-positive and dextramer-negative fractions. General study outcomes and caveats: Most clones expanded after primary vaccination were re-detected after the booster (about 96% of CD4 and 88% of CD8), suggesting broad memory maintenance. A small share of clonotypes was detected in both CD4 and CD8 compartments, with the overlap likely arising from convergent recombination. Only a couple of donors were included in the study, so the extent to which the findings can be generalized is limited. Computational filtering was needed because FACS-sorted repertoires could contain abundant contaminating clonotypes from the bulk population. Compared with the primary T-cell response, the secondary T-cell response was faster but weaker, reaching its peak on day 5 rather than on day 15.

This sample comprised PBMCs, obtained roughly 45 days after the first yellow fever vaccination. The chain uses TRBV20-1 and TRBJ2-5, with TRBD1 tentatively as D gene (5 bases match). The source of this sequence is a man younger than 35 who received the YFV17D yellow fever vaccine. Here is the DNA: TGCAGTGCTAGAGACAGGGTTCGTGCCCAAGAGACCCAGTACTTC. The encoded protein is CSARDRVRAQETQYF.